This T cell receptor (beta chain) was identified in a study of cytomegalovirus exposure and HLA in healthy donors. Study-level findings and limits: According to a later analysis, donors in an Asian-associated ancestry cluster reportedly had fewer N-insertions than the roughly 640-donor mean.

Comments on this clone: No antigen is known for it.

The study ran its PCR with 60 Vbeta and 13 Jbeta primers. Generated by immunoSEQ multiplex PCR, the TCRdb table keeps only in-frame clones and is missing some. The top ten clones hold approximately 10% of a sample with approximately 91,000 clones, more than 75% of them seen once. Germline V gene lookup returns CDR1 MNHEY and CDR2 SMNVEV (reference sequence). With V trimmed by 5 bases and J by 0 bases, 16 bases remained unmatched. This CDR3 has 19 amino acids. Sequencing was carried out using PBMCs. The chain couples TRBV27 to TRBJ1-1, with TRBD1 identical over 9 bases. The receptor comes from a man under 40 in good health and CMV-seropositive. The CDR3 sequence is CASSPRNRGLLVMNTEAFF. In DNA, the CDR3 is TGTGCCAGCAGTCCCCGAAACAGGGGGCTGTTGGTGATGAACACTGAAGCTTTCTTT.